This T cell receptor beta chain comes out of a study of memory CD8 T cells in hepatitis C reinfection. Time point: pre-reinfection, 55 to 20 weeks before reinfection detection. No in vitro expansion preceded TCR sequencing of the sorted cells. Donors were people who inject drugs in the Montreal HEPCO cohort. A couple of donors provided sorted CD3+ CD8+ CD45RO- naive CD8 T cells at all three reinfection time points. Sequenced by immunoSEQ multiplex PCR; TCRdb stores in-frame clones only, minus some. Here the sample spans over 45,000 clones, roughly 90% being singletons. CDR3 length equals 13 residues. Trimming took off 5 bases at V and 4 bases at J, with 9 bases between the two ends. Per germline, CDR1 SEHNR and CDR2 FQNEAQ (reference sequence).

This clonotype was sampled from a man aged 18 to 35 with hepatitis C virus infection. The genes are TRBV7-9 and TRBJ1-5; TRBD1 might be the D (6 bases). The sequenced material came from naive CD8+ T cells sorted from blood. CDR3 sequence reads: CASSGQSNQPQHF. The CDR3 DNA reads TGTGCCAGCAGCGGACAGTCAAATCAGCCCCAGCATTTT.